This T cell receptor (beta chain) was identified in a study of CD8 T cells in Susac syndrome. The RNA input was roughly 0.45 to 1 ug, and it was reverse transcribed with random hexamers. MiXCR, applied by TCRdb to the immunoSEQ multiplex PCR reads, yields one record per CDR3 protein. Of 110,000 to 150,000 distinct CDR3 sequences in the sample, approximately 94% were seen once. The CDR3 has 13 amino acids. V was shortened by 6 bases and J by 2 bases, with 13 bases between the two germline ends. The germline CDR1 and CDR2 sequences are DFQATT and SNEGSKA (reference sequence). The sequence came from a human donor with Susac syndrome. The sequenced sample consisted of CD4+ T cells from PBMCs. The J gene is TRBJ1-2, the V gene TRBV20-1; D uncertain. The CDR3 DNA follows: TGCAGTGCCTTAGGGCTAGGAAACTATGGCTACACCTTC. Its protein product is CSALGLGNYGYTF.